This T cell receptor beta chain was retrieved from a study of T cells after yellow fever vaccination. Study-wide points: Abundant contaminating clonotypes from the bulk population could appear in FACS-sorted repertoires. Most clones from primary vaccination were detected again post-booster (roughly 95% CD4, 88% CD8). By day 5 rather than day 15, the secondary response had peaked, though it was weaker.

V lost 3 bases, J lost 0 bases, and 15 bases lay in between. Germline V gene data show CDR1 as SGHDN and CDR2 as FVKESK. The CDR3 spans 18 residues. Template-switching 5'RACE yielded the TCR cDNA; a universal primer site and UMIs were added in the process. TCRdb analysed the 5' RACE reads with MiXCR anew, one entry per CDR3 protein. The sample lists 450,000 to 550,000 distinct CDR3 sequences; 15% to 20% were seen once. This clonotype is a singleton in its sample. What it binds is unknown. This sequence joins TRBV14 and TRBJ2-6; no firm D call. The receptor comes from a man younger than 45 who received the YFV17D yellow fever vaccine. This material consisted of PBMCs, taken 15 days after the yellow fever booster vaccination. Here the CDR3 reads CASSQTLYIYSGANVLTF. For the CDR3, the DNA is TGTGCCAGCAGCCAGACCTTGTACATATACTCTGGGGCCAACGTCCTGACTTTC.